This TCR beta chain was sequenced during a study of STAT3 mutations in large granular lymphocyte leukemia. General study results and limits: All newly emerging clones after therapy were STAT3 wild type. No sample exists from the first appearance of each clone. At least one immunodominant TCR beta clonotype appeared in every T-cell large granular lymphocyte leukemia patient. Persisting codominant clonotypes may have hidden a small pathogenic clone.

V was shortened by 4 bases and J by 1 base, with 17 bases between the two germline ends. This CDR3 has 16 amino acids. Germline lookup yields CDR1 KGHSH and CDR2 LQKENI. Clones were read by immunoSEQ multiplex PCR, and TCRdb kept only the in-frame ones, dropping some. The sample lists about 3,000 clones; around 74% were seen once. On this clone: As yet, its antigen is unknown.

The sample was peripheral blood mononuclear cells. This sequence was found in a man between 60 and 75 years old with T-cell large granular lymphocyte leukemia. Some clones in this sample may be carry-over from other donors' samples. This chain joins TRBV18 and TRBJ2-7, with a weak D call TRBD2 (5 bases). CDR3 sequence: CASSQRSERFSYEQYF. The CDR3 region has the DNA TGTGCCAGCTCACAACGGAGTGAGCGGTTTTCCTACGAGCAGTACTTC.